The 32 T cell receptor beta chains reported below all come from one sample, sequenced in a study of early T cells in non-severe SARS-CoV-2 infection (dated by TCRdb to the early 2020s). The library was made by 5' RACE. Sequencing instrument: NextSeq 500. TCRdb cleaned the public reads at Q25 with fastp, built clones with MiXCR and kept in-frame beta chains. Under each unique CDR3 protein, matching rows form one entry showing the most common genes and DNA. This sample comprises about 55,000 distinct CDR3 sequences, about 15% of them detected only once. The ten largest account for 9% to 10% of the sample. Sequences were derived from whole blood, sampled at baseline. The receptors derive from an adult who was a healthcare worker with PCR-confirmed SARS-CoV-2 infection or an uninfected control (not recorded which).

The gene calls are TRBV5-1 and TRBJ2-1; TRBD1 agrees at 9 bases. The junction had 13 bases not matched to a gene; V was cut back by 3 bases and J by 9 bases. The CDR3 loop spans 16 amino acids. Per germline, CDR1 SGHRS and CDR2 YFSETQ. The CDR3 region is CASSSLPGQGAFEQFF. The CDR3, as DNA: TGCGCCAGCAGCTCTCTACCGGGACAGGGAGCGTTTGAGCAGTTCTTC.

CDR3 DNA sequence: TGTGCCAGCAGTTCCCTCAATTACGAAAAACTGTTTTTT. Protein product: CASSSLNYEKLFF. V and J are TRBV28 and TRBJ1-4; D not resolved. Germline V gene data show CDR1 as MDHEN and CDR2 as SYDVKM. The CDR3 runs 13 residues. V was trimmed by 4 bases and J by 8 bases, leaving 11 bases between them.

The chain links TRBV12-3 or TRBV12-4 to TRBJ2-7, with D possibly TRBD2 on 6 matching bases. The CDR3 contains 17 residues. V was cut by 2 bases and J by 7 bases, with 24 bases left in between. The CDR3 protein is CASSLHLVLAHLGEQYF. CDR3 nucleotides: TGTGCCAGCAGTTTACATCTGGTGCTAGCGCACCTCGGAGAGCAGTACTTC.

This clonotype occurred many times. Written as DNA, the CDR3 is TGTGCCAGCAGTTTGGTCCTACTAGCGGGGGCCGACAATGAGCAGTTCTTC. Translation: CASSLVLLAGADNEQFF. The V call is TRBV12-3 or TRBV12-4, the J call TRBJ2-1; 11 bases align to TRBD2. This CDR3 region has 17 residues. The trim removed 3 bases at V and 5 bases at J, leaving 9 bases unmatched.

This clonotype was counted only a few times. V usage is TRBV5-5 and J usage is TRBJ2-5, with D tentatively TRBD1 (6 bases). The CDR3 is 16 amino acids. V shed 3 bases and J shed 7 bases, with 22 bases lying between them. Germline V gene sequence: CDR1 SGHKS, CDR2 YYEKEE (reference sequence). The CDR3: CASSWTEARQGVTQYF. The CDR3 DNA reads as TGTGCCAGCAGCTGGACAGAAGCCCGCCAAGGGGTGACCCAGTACTTC.

This clonotype was counted many times. This chain connects TRBV21-1 to TRBJ2-3. TRBV21-1 is a known pseudogene. The CDR3 has 15 residues. This CDR3 reads CASSKKKTSTDTQYF. The CDR3 coding sequence is TGTGCCAGCAGCAAAAAAAAGACTAGCACAGATACGCAGTATTTT.

This chain links TRBV12-3 or TRBV12-4 with TRBJ2-2; no clear D. The CDR3 spans 15 residues. V lost 2 bases and J lost 1, with 8 bases in between. CDR3 nucleotide sequence: TGTGCCAGCAGTTTACAGGCAGGGAACACCGGGGAGCTGTTTTTT. This translates into CASSLQAGNTGELFF.

This chain connects TRBV5-6 to TRBJ2-5; 10 nucleotides line up with TRBD2. The CDR3 consists of 14 residues. V shed 4 bases and J 4 bases; nucleotides not matched to a gene: 4. Germline values: CDR1 SGHDT, CDR2 YYEEEE. Here the CDR3 reads CASSGAGGLETQYF. The CDR3 DNA reads TGTGCCAGCAGCGGAGCGGGGGGGTTAGAGACCCAGTACTTC.

The chain combines TRBV5-1 with TRBJ2-5; possibly TRBD1 for D (5 bases). This CDR3 is 16 amino acids long. V gave up 4 bases and J gave up 4 bases, with 20 bases separating them. Germline CDR1 SGHRS, CDR2 YFSETQ. CDR3 nucleotide sequence: TGCGCCAGCAGCCCGGAATTCGTGGGGCGAGGAGAGACCCAGTACTTC. It translates to CASSPEFVGRGETQYF.

This clonotype came up many times. This sequence joins TRBV2 and TRBJ1-1; 9 nucleotides line up with TRBD1. CDR1 and CDR2 from the germline V gene are SNHLY and FYNNEI. V shed 6 bases, J shed 6 bases, and the junction held 5 bases outside the gene matches. The CDR3 extends over 13 amino acids. CDR3 region: CASRADRGAEAFF. CDR3 bases: TGTGCCAGCAGAGCGGACAGGGGCGCTGAAGCTTTCTTT.

The gene calls are TRBV20-1 and TRBJ2-7; tentatively, D is TRBD1 (5 bases). The CDR3 extends over 12 amino acids. V shed 4 bases and J shed 5 bases, with 12 bases lying between them. Germline V gene lookup returns CDR1 DFQATT and CDR2 SNEGSKA (reference sequence). CDR3 in amino acids: CSAKTAKHEQYF. CDR3 DNA: TGCAGTGCTAAGACAGCGAAGCACGAGCAGTACTTC.

This clonotype was seen more than once but under ten times. This chain joins TRBV7-9 and TRBJ2-4; tentatively, D is TRBD1 (7 bases). V was pared by 2 bases and J by 3 bases, with 11 bases between. Germline V CDR1 and CDR2: SEHNR, FQNEAQ (reference sequence). The CDR3 is 15 amino acids. CDR3 protein: CASSLRRDSKNIQYF. DNA for the CDR3: TGTGCCAGCAGCTTAAGGAGGGACAGCAAAAACATTCAGTACTTC.

This clonotype was detected only a few times. The V gene is TRBV19, the J gene TRBJ2-5; TRBD1 might be the D (5 bases). CDR1 LNHDA and CDR2 SQIVND come from the germline V gene (reference sequence). V dropped 4 bases and J dropped 2 bases, with 8 bases sitting between them. CDR3 length: 13 amino acids. Written as DNA, the CDR3 is TGTGCCAGTAGTAGTGACAGACAAGAGACCCAGTACTTC. Amino acid sequence: CASSSDRQETQYF.

This clonotype occurred a few times. The rearrangement links TRBV7-8 to TRBJ1-2; D remains ambiguous. V was cut by 1 base and J by 5 bases, with 11 bases left in between. CDR1 is SGHVS and CDR2 is FQNEAQ in the germline V gene. The CDR3 consists of 14 residues. CDR3 loop: CASSLDGQGYGYTF. The CDR3 DNA reads as TGTGCCAGCAGCTTAGACGGTCAAGGGTATGGCTACACCTTC.

The rearrangement joins TRBV6-5 to TRBJ2-3; 10 positions match TRBD1. The germline V gene encodes CDR1 MNHEY and CDR2 SVGAGI. V shed 5 bases, J shed 4 bases, and the junction held 6 bases outside the gene matches. This CDR3 comprises 15 residues. Written as DNA, the CDR3 is TGTGCCAGCAGTCGTTCGACAGGGGGCCCAGATACGCAGTATTTT. This encodes CASSRSTGGPDTQYF.

The genes are TRBV4-1 and TRBJ1-4; possibly TRBD1 for D (5 bases). Trimming removed 3 bases at V and 2 bases at J, with 10 bases between. CDR1 is MGHRA and CDR2 is YSYEKL in the germline V gene. This CDR3 is 15 amino acids long. The CDR3 region is CASSHPGRTNEKLFF. CDR3 nucleotides: TGCGCCAGCAGCCATCCGGGACGGACTAATGAAAAACTGTTTTTT.

This clonotype was seen many times. The rearrangement uses TRBV7-9 and TRBJ2-2, with 10 bases identical to TRBD1. CDR1 and CDR2 (germline): SEHNR, FQNEAQ (reference sequence). CDR3 size: 15 residues. The trim removed 5 bases at V and 8 bases at J, leaving 8 bases unmatched. The CDR3 nucleotides are TGTGCCAGCAGCCGTGACAGGGGGCGAAATGGGGAGCTGTTTTTT. Amino acids: CASSRDRGRNGELFF.

The rearrangement links TRBV29-1 to TRBJ2-1; weak D call: TRBD2 (6 bases). Germline V CDR1 and CDR2: SQVTM, ANQGSEA. This CDR3 comprises 12 residues. V lost 4 bases and J 5 bases, leaving 9 bases between the germline ends. This CDR3 reads CSVGRGNNEQFF. The CDR3 DNA sequence: TGCAGCGTTGGCCGGGGGAACAATGAGCAGTTCTTC.

The CDR3 loop is CASSLQAGGPSTDTQYF. The CDR3 coding sequence is TGTGCCAGCAGTTTACAAGCCGGGGGGCCTAGCACAGATACGCAGTATTTT. The V and J genes are TRBV27 and TRBJ2-3, with D possibly being TRBD2 (7 bases). Trimming removed 2 bases from V and 0 bases from J, with 15 bases in between. The germline CDR1 and CDR2 sequences are MNHEY and SMNVEV (reference sequence). The CDR3 covers 17 residues.

The chain is built from TRBV28 and TRBJ2-3; TRBD1 matches at 7 bases. Germline loops: CDR1 MDHEN, CDR2 SYDVKM. The CDR3 length is 13 residues. The trim removed 2 bases at V and 8 bases at J, leaving 4 bases unmatched. The CDR3 here is CASSLRGLGTQYF. For the CDR3, the DNA is TGTGCCAGCAGTTTAAGGGGGCTCGGTACGCAGTATTTT.

The chain links TRBV28 to TRBJ2-1; no firm D call. Germline CDR1 reads MDHEN; CDR2 reads SYDVKM. Trimming shortened V by 8 bases and J by 5 bases, and 16 bases separated the two germline ends. The CDR3 runs 14 residues. In DNA, the CDR3 is TGTGCCAGCGGGCATAAAACCTGGGACAATGAGCAGTTCTTC. Amino acids: CASGHKTWDNEQFF. The full variable domain, completed using reference TRBV28 and TRBJ2-1, is DVKVTQSSRYLVKRTGEKVFLECVQDMDHENMFWYRQDPGLGLRLIYFSYDVKMKEKGDIPEGYSVSREKKERFSLILESASTNQTSMYLCASGHKTWDNEQFFGPGTRLTVL.

The rearrangement links TRBV19 to TRBJ1-5, with D possibly matching TRBD1 (6 bases). Trimming removed 6 bases from V and 9 bases from J, with 15 bases in between. Germline CDR1 LNHDA, CDR2 SQIVND (reference sequence). The CDR3 sequence is 13 residues long. This chain's CDR3 is CASSPRGTRPQHF. The CDR3 DNA sequence: TGTGCCAGTAGCCCGAGGGGGACCAGGCCCCAGCATTTT.

The chain joins TRBV12-3 or TRBV12-4 to TRBJ1-4; 7 bases are shared with TRBD1. V gave up 6 bases and J gave up 2 bases; unmatched junction bases: 3. This CDR3 has 14 residues. The CDR3 DNA follows: TGTGCCAGCAGAATGGGACAGACTAATGAAAAACTGTTTTTT. This sequence encodes CASRMGQTNEKLFF.

The CDR3 spells CASSSGREGLRETQYF. CDR3 nucleotides: TGTGCCAGCAGTTCAGGGCGGGAGGGCCTGCGAGAGACCCAGTACTTC. This chain joins TRBV12-3 or TRBV12-4 and TRBJ2-5; the match to TRBD2 covers 9 bases. This CDR3 spans 16 amino acids. J gave up 4 bases and V 4 bases, and 10 bases lay outside the gene matches.

This rearrangement joins TRBV6-6 to TRBJ2-7; D may match TRBD1 or TRBD2 (5 bases each). There are 15 residues in the CDR3. CDR1 is MNHNY and CDR2 is SVGAGI in the germline V gene (reference sequence). V lost 4 bases, J lost 5 bases, and 18 bases lay in between. CDR3 sequence reads: CASSSGRMSIHEQYF. CDR3 sequence (DNA): TGTGCCAGCAGTTCGGGACGGATGTCCATCCACGAGCAGTACTTC.

The rearrangement joins TRBV19 to TRBJ1-3, with a tentative D call TRBD1 (5 bases). V was clipped by 3 bases and J by 4 bases, with 10 bases between them. Per the germline V gene, CDR1 is LNHDA and CDR2 is SQIVND (reference sequence). CDR3 length: 14 amino acids. The CDR3 spells CASSIQGDGNTIYF. The CDR3 bases are TGTGCCAGTAGTATTCAAGGGGACGGAAACACCATATATTTT.

V gene TRBV30 combines with J gene TRBJ2-1, with D perhaps TRBD1 or TRBD2 (5 bases each). The germline V gene has CDR1 GTSNPN and CDR2 SVGIG (reference sequence). Trimming removed 0 bases from V and 10 bases from J, with 10 bases in between. The CDR3 contains 12 residues. The CDR3 nucleotides read TGTGCCTGGAGTGTACTTTGGGGGGAGCAGTTCTTC. Encoded protein: CAWSVLWGEQFF.

Regarding this clonotype: With a much larger clone just one base away, this may be a read error. The CDR3 loop is CASSYSSSSITDEQFF. The CDR3 bases are TGTGCCAGCAGTTACTCTAGCAGCTCAATAACCGATGAGCAGTTCTTC. The rearrangement links TRBV6-6 to TRBJ2-1, with D unresolved. Germline CDR1 is MNHNY and CDR2 is SVGAGI (reference sequence). V lost 0 bases to trimming and J lost 8 bases, with 17 bases between them. This CDR3 is built from 16 residues.

This clonotype was recorded once. At one of its ends the junction is not consistent with the germline gene, which may arise from a read error. The chain recombines TRBV28 with TRBJ1-2; D is uncertain. Germline-derived CDR1 and CDR2 are MDHEN and SYDVKM. CDR3 length: 12 residues. The CDR3 region is CTSSLGVYGYTF. Written as DNA, the CDR3 is TGTACCAGCAGTCTGGGTGTCTATGGCTACACCTTC.

The V call is TRBV29-1, the J call TRBJ1-2, with no clear D. The CDR3 totals 14 residues. Germline CDR1 reads SQVTM; CDR2 reads ANQGSEA. Trimming cost V 6 bases and J 7 bases, with 21 bases left between them. In DNA, the CDR3 is TGCAGCGTCGGAGTTTCGCTAGGCTGGGCTGGCTACACCTTC. Protein: CSVGVSLGWAGYTF.

The chain combines TRBV28 with TRBJ1-3; tentatively, D is TRBD1 (5 bases). The CDR3 loop spans 16 amino acids. Trimming took off 3 bases at V and 2 bases at J, with 14 bases between the two ends. Germline loops: CDR1 MDHEN, CDR2 SYDVKM. The CDR3: CASSFWALGAGNTIYF. CDR3 nucleotide sequence: TGTGCCAGCAGTTTCTGGGCGTTAGGGGCTGGAAACACCATATATTTT.

This clonotype was counted a few times. The chain carries TRBV5-1 and TRBJ1-2, with a possible D match to TRBD1 (5 bases). Trimming removed 4 bases from V and 6 bases from J, with 13 bases in between. Germline V gene lookup returns CDR1 SGHRS and CDR2 YFSETQ. The CDR3 totals 13 residues. CDR3 sequence reads: CASSTGELHGYTF. The CDR3 DNA sequence: TGCGCCAGCAGCACGGGGGAATTGCATGGCTACACCTTC.